This TCR beta chain was obtained from a study of OX40 agonist ivuxolimab in advanced cancers. Across the study: Having had anti-PD-1, anti-PD-L1 or anti-CTLA-4 therapy before was allowed, and more than 35% had some. Three patients, one with hepatocellular carcinoma and two with cutaneous melanoma, achieved partial responses.

Generated by immunoSEQ multiplex PCR, the TCRdb table keeps only in-frame clones and is missing some. The table has 20,000 to 25,000 clones, approximately 90% seen once. V shed 4 bases and J 4 bases; nucleotides not matched to a gene: 10. Germline V lookup: CDR1 SGHRS, CDR2 YFSETQ. The CDR3 is 16 residues long. Material: CD4+ or CD8+ T cells sorted from blood, obtained in a trial of the OX40 agonist ivuxolimab. This sequence joins TRBV5-1 and TRBJ2-1; 8 bases match TRBD2. This clonotype was sampled from an adult with an advanced solid tumor such as melanoma, head and neck, liver or kidney cancer. The CDR3 reads CASSAGSGTRYNEQFF. CDR3 coding DNA: TGCGCCAGCAGCGCGGGATCCGGGACTAGATACAATGAGCAGTTCTTC.